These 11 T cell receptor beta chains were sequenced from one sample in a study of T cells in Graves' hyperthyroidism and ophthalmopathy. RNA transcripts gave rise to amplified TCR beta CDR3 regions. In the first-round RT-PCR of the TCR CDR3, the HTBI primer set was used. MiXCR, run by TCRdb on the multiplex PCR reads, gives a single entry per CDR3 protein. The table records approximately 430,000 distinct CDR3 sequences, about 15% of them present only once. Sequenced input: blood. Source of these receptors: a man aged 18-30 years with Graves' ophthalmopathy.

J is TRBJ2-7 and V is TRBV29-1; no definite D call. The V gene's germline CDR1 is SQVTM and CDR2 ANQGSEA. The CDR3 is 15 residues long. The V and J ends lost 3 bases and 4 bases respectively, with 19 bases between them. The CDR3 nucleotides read TGCAGCGTTGAGGGTGCGTACGGTGCCCGATACGAGCAGTACTTC. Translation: CSVEGAYGARYEQYF.

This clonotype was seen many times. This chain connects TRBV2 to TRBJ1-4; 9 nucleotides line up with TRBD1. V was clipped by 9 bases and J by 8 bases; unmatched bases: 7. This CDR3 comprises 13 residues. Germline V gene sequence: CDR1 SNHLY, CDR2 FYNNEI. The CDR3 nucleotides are TGTGCCAGTTTACAGGGGGCTGAAGAAAAACTGTTTTTT. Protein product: CASLQGAEEKLFF.

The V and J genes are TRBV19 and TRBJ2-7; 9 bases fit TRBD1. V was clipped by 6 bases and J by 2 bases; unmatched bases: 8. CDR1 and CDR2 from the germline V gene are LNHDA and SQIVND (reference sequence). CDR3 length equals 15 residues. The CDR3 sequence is CASSARDRATYEQYF. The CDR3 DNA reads TGTGCCAGTAGCGCCCGGGACAGGGCGACCTACGAGCAGTACTTC. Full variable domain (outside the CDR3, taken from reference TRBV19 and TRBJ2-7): DGGITQSPKYLFRKEGQNVTLSCEQNLNHDAMYWYRQDPGQGLRLIYYSQIVNDFQKGDIAEGYSVSREKKESFPLTVTSAQKNPTAFYLCASSARDRATYEQYFGPGTRLTVT.

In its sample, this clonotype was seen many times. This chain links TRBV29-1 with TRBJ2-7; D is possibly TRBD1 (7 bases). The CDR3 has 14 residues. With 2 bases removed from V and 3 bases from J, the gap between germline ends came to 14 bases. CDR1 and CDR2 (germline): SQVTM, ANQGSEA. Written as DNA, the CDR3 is TGCAGCGTTGAAACACCAGGGGGGATCTACGAGCAGTACTTC. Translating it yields CSVETPGGIYEQYF.

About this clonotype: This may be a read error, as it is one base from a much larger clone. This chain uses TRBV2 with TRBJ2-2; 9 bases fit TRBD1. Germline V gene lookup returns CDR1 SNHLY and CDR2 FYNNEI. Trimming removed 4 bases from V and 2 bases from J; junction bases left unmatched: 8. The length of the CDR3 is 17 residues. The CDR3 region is CASSAETGGLNTGELFF. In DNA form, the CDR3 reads TGTGCCAGCAGTGCTGAGACAGGGGGGCTTAACACCGGGGAGCTGTTTTTT.

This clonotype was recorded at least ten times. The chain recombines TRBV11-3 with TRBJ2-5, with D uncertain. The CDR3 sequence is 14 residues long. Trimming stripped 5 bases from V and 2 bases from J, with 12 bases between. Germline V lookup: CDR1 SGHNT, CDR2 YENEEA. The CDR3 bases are TGTGCCAGCAGCCCCCCACTCGCACAAGAGACCCAGTACTTC. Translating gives CASSPPLAQETQYF.

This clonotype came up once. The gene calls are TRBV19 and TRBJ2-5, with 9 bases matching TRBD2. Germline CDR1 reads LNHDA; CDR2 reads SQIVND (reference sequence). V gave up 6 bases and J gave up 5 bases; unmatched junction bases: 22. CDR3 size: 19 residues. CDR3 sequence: CASRSSGLADNQLWETQYF. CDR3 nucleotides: TGTGCCAGTAGATCATCGGGACTAGCAGATAACCAGCTTTGGGAGACCCAGTACTTC.

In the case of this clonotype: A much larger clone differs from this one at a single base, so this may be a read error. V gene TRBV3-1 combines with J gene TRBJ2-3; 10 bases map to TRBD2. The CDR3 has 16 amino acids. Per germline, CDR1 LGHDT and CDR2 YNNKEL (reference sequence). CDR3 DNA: TGTGCCAGCGGCCAAGACGGAGCGGGAGGGCCCGGTACGCAGTATTTT. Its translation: CASGQDGAGGPGTQYF.

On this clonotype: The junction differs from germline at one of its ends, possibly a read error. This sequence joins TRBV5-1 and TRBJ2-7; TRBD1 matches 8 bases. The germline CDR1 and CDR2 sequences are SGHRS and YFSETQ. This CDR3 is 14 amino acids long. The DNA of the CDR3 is TGCGCCAGCGGCTTGGAAACAGGGGGCTACGAGCAGTACTTC. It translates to CASGLETGGYEQYF.

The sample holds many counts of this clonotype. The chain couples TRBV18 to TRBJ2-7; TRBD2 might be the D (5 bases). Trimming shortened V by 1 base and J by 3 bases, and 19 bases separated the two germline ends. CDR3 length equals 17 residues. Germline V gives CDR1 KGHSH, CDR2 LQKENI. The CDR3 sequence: CASSPQSGSLRNYEQYF. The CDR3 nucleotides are TGTGCCAGCTCACCACAGTCGGGGTCCTTACGAAACTACGAGCAGTACTTC.

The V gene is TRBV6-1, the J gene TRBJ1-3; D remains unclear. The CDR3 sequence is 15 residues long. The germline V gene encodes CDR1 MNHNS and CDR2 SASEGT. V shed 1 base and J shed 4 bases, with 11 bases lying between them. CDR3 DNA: TGTGCCAGCAGTGAAGTAGGCGGATTGGGAAACACCATATATTTT. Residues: CASSEVGGLGNTIYF.